A selection of T cell receptor beta chains follows, all from one sample in a study of regulatory T cells in long-lasting Graves disease. In TCRdb, the multiplex PCR reads were re-called with MiXCR into one record per CDR3 protein. Seen here are hundreds of thousands of distinct CDR3 sequences, roughly 15% observed once, and the top ten hold 20% to 25%. The sample here was peripheral blood mononuclear cells (PBMCs), taken at new diagnosis, from a patient treated with antithyroid drugs. The receptors shown here come from a female donor with Graves disease. CDR3s include the opening cysteine and the closing phenylalanine or tryptophan. D genes are given only for firm matches. The size of a clone is reported for some rows only, either as once, few or many, or as a class for expanded clones.

TRBV28	TRBD2	16	TRBJ2-7	many	CASSSPRTSGSYEQYF	TGTGCCAGCAGTTCCCCTCGGACTAGCGGGTCTTACGAGCAGTACTTC
TRBV12-5	-	13	TRBJ2-5	-	CASGLWAVGTQYF	TGTGCTAGTGGTTTGTGGGCGGTCGGGACCCAGTACTTC
TRBV2	TRBD2	13	TRBJ2-7	once	CASIRTSGYEQYF	TGTGCCAGCATACGGACTAGCGGCTACGAGCAGTACTTC
TRBV11-2	-	12	TRBJ2-3	many	CASSSPESTQYF	TGTGCCAGCAGCTCTCCCGAATCTACGCAGTATTTT
TRBV9	-	20	TRBJ2-1	many	CASSALANLHRGPRGNEQFF	TGTGCCAGCAGCGCCCTAGCCAACCTTCACCGGGGCCCCCGGGGCAATGAGCAGTTCTTC
TRBV7-3	-	14	TRBJ2-3	many	CASSNQDGTDTQYF	TGTGCCAGCAGCAACCAGGACGGCACAGATACGCAGTATTTT
TRBV25-1	-	13	TRBJ2-5	few	CASSEGIEETQYF	TGTGCCAGCAGTGAGGGGATAGAGGAGACCCAGTACTTC
TRBV18	-	14	TRBJ1-2	few	CASSPWLGDYGYTF	TGTGCCAGCTCACCCTGGTTAGGGGACTATGGCTACACCTTC
TRBV12-3/TRBV12-4	TRBD1	14	TRBJ2-7	few	CASSGTGGSYEQYF	TGTGCCAGCAGCGGGACAGGGGGGAGCTACGAGCAGTACTTC
TRBV12-3/TRBV12-4	TRBD2	15	TRBJ2-3	many	CASSLAAGGTDTQYF	TGTGCCAGCAGTTTAGCTGCGGGGGGCACAGATACGCAGTATTTT
TRBV7-8	-	18	TRBJ1-6	many	CASSKIRALGSNNSPLHF	TGTGCCAGCAGCAAGATCCGGGCCCTCGGTTCGAATAATTCACCCCTCCACTTT
TRBV9	-	14	TRBJ2-7	many	CASSFTGREYEQYF	TGTGCCAGCAGCTTCACAGGTAGGGAATACGAGCAGTACTTC
TRBV4-3	TRBD2	17	TRBJ2-3	few	CASSQDPAGVGADTQYF	TGCGCCAGCAGCCAAGATCCTGCGGGAGTGGGGGCAGATACGCAGTATTTT
TRBV9	-	13	TRBJ2-3	many	CASSSPDTGTQYF	TGTGCCAGCAGCTCCCCCGACACCGGTACGCAGTATTTT
TRBV4-1	-	15	TRBJ1-5	-	CASSQQSGVNQPQHF	TGCGCCAGCAGCCAACAATCCGGGGTCAATCAGCCCCAGCATTTT
TRBV28	TRBD1	14	TRBJ1-4	many	CASSLGQTYEKLFF	TGTGCCAGCAGTTTGGGACAGACGTATGAAAAACTGTTTTTT
TRBV20-1	-	12	TRBJ1-2	many	CSAVDGIYGYTF	TGCAGTGCCGTGGATGGCATCTATGGCTACACCTTC
TRBV29-1	-	13	TRBJ1-2	many	CSAGPQGGYGYTF	TGCAGCGCCGGGCCGCAGGGAGGCTATGGCTACACCTTC
TRBV3-1	TRBD2	15	TRBJ2-7	once	CASSQAGTSGSKQYF	TGTGCCAGCAGCCAAGCCGGGACTAGCGGGAGCAAGCAGTACTTC
TRBV20-1	-	12	TRBJ2-1	few	CSASWLLNEQFF	TGCAGTGCTAGTTGGCTCCTCAATGAGCAGTTCTTC
TRBV6-7	TRBD1	18	TRBJ2-6	many	CASSSGGPPLSGANVLTF	TGTGCCAGCAGCTCAGGGGGCCCCCCCCTCTCTGGGGCCAACGTCCTGACTTTC
TRBV7-6	-	15	TRBJ1-5	few	CASSLGDGGFQPQHF	TGTGCCAGCAGCTTAGGAGATGGGGGGTTTCAGCCCCAGCATTTT
TRBV20-1	-	14	TRBJ1-2	-	CSASPREADYGYTF	TGCAGTGCTAGCCCCCGAGAGGCTGACTATGGCTACACCTTC
TRBV3-1	TRBD1	17	TRBJ1-2	-	CASSQGSRLMTGVSHTF	TGTGCCAGCAGCCAAGGGTCACGCTTAATGACAGGGGTTAGTCACACCTTC
TRBV12-3/TRBV12-4	-	13	TRBJ2-2	-	CASFNRESGELFF	TGTGCCAGCTTCAACAGGGAATCCGGGGAGCTGTTTTTT
TRBV15	TRBD1	15	TRBJ2-3	many	CATSLRDRGTDTQYF	TGTGCCACCAGCCTCCGGGACAGGGGGACAGATACGCAGTATTTT
TRBV6-2/TRBV6-3	-	15	TRBJ1-3	many	CASSYAADSGNTIYF	TGTGCCAGCAGTTACGCCGCAGACTCTGGAAACACCATATATTTT